Described below is a single TCR beta chain sequence and its context. The source of the sample is a study of T cells in Graves' hyperthyroidism and ophthalmopathy. Absent ophthalmopathy progression within 18 months defined stable Graves' hyperthyroidism. On the basis of clinical symptoms, serum thyroxine and TRAb, thyroid ultrasound and orbital computed tomography, diagnoses were made. The PBMCs had their origin in roughly 10 ml of fresh peripheral blood. Amplification of TCR beta CDR3 regions used RNA as the template. When the TCR CDR3 underwent first-round RT-PCR, the HTBI primer set was used. TCRdb processed the multiplex PCR reads anew with MiXCR; each CDR3 protein has one entry. Here the sample spans hundreds of thousands of distinct CDR3 sequences, less than 15% being singletons. With V trimmed by 0 bases and J by 6 bases, 1 base remained unmatched. The germline V gene has CDR1 SNHLY and CDR2 FYNNEI. The CDR3 loop spans 13 amino acids.

The chain employs TRBV2 and TRBJ2-7, with 8 bases aligning to TRBD1. This receptor was identified in a woman between 18 and 29 years old with Graves' hyperthyroidism. Sequencing was carried out using blood. CDR3 DNA sequence: TGTGCCAGCAGTGAAGCTGGACAGGGCGAGCAGTACTTC. The encoded protein is CASSEAGQGEQYF.